The 28 T cell receptor beta chains below all came from one sample that was sequenced in a study of blood T cell repertoires in COVID-19. Sequencing was performed with immunoSEQ multiplex PCR; in TCRdb, only in-frame clones are kept and a portion is missing. The sample records 300,000 to 450,000 clones, approximately 87% being singletons. Sequencing was performed on peripheral blood. The receptors were gathered from a woman aged 25 to 39 with COVID-19, enrolled during active disease.

V usage is TRBV5-4 and J usage is TRBJ2-7; 10 nucleotides agree with TRBD2. V lost 4 bases, J lost 4 bases, and 8 bases stayed unmatched. CDR3 length: 15 amino acids. Germline V lookup: CDR1 SGHNT, CDR2 YYREEE (reference sequence). The CDR3 here is CASSPRTSGLYEQYF. DNA of the CDR3: TGTGCCAGCAGCCCCCGGACTAGCGGTCTATACGAGCAGTACTTC.

This sequence joins TRBV30 and TRBJ2-7; possibly TRBD2 for D (5 bases). Trimming removed 5 bases from V and 0 bases from J, with 8 bases in between. The CDR3 contains 12 residues. Germline CDR1 and CDR2: GTSNPN and SVGIG (reference sequence). CDR3 sequence reads: CAWYSDSYEQYF. Written as DNA, the CDR3 is TGTGCCTGGTATAGCGACTCCTACGAGCAGTACTTC.

V is TRBV15 and J is TRBJ1-1; TRBD1 matches 7 bases. Germline V gene data show CDR1 as LNHNV and CDR2 as YYDKDF (reference sequence). The V segment lost 3 bases and the J segment 1 base; nucleotides outside the gene matches: 2. There are 14 residues in the CDR3. The CDR3 DNA is TGTGCCACCAGCAGGCAGGGGGGGAACACTGAAGCTTTCTTT. Translating gives CATSRQGGNTEAFF.

The J gene is TRBJ2-5, the V gene TRBV5-6; 9 nucleotides align to TRBD1. Per the germline V gene, CDR1 is SGHDT and CDR2 is YYEEEE. The CDR3 is 16 residues long. The ends lost 0 bases at V and 5 bases at J; junction bases unmatched: 8. The CDR3 loop is CASSLETGGSEETQYF. The CDR3 DNA sequence: TGTGCCAGCAGCTTGGAGACAGGGGGATCCGAGGAGACCCAGTACTTC.

This rearrangement joins TRBV29-1 to TRBJ2-3, with 10 bases lining up with TRBD2. Germline trimming cut 1 base from V and 4 bases from J; bases unmatched to any gene: 5. CDR3 length: 15 amino acids. Germline V CDR1 and CDR2: SQVTM, ANQGSEA. CDR3 DNA: TGCAGCGTTGAAGGACTAGCGGGCAAATCAGATACGCAGTATTTT. Encoded protein: CSVEGLAGKSDTQYF.

This chain joins TRBV5-5 and TRBJ2-7, with a weak D call TRBD1 (6 bases). This CDR3 has 12 residues. V was shortened by 4 bases and J by 3 bases, with 8 bases between the two germline ends. Germline V gene data show CDR1 as SGHKS and CDR2 as YYEKEE (reference sequence). The DNA for the CDR3 is TGTGCCAGCAGCGGACAGAACTACGAGCAGTACTTC. It yields the protein CASSGQNYEQYF. The whole variable domain, filled in from reference TRBV5-5 and TRBJ2-7, reads DAGVTQSPTHLIKTRGQQVTLRCSPISGHKSVSWYQQVLGQGPQFIFQYYEKEERGRGNFPDRFSARQFPNYSSELNVNALLLGDSALYLCASSGQNYEQYFGPGTRLTVT.

The count of this clone is one. This chain connects TRBV6-1 to TRBJ2-2; D gene unclear. Looked up from germline, CDR1 is MNHNS and CDR2 is SASEGT. This CDR3 has 14 residues. V lost 1 base and J lost 6, with 9 bases in between. In DNA form, the CDR3 reads TGTGCCAGCAGTGAAGGAGTGCCCCCCGGGGAGCTGTTTTTT. It encodes CASSEGVPPGELFF.

The chain links TRBV6-1 to TRBJ1-5, with 10 bases matching TRBD1. Trimming cost V 7 bases and J 7 bases; bases outside gene matches: 7. Germline V CDR1 and CDR2: MNHNS, SASEGT. This CDR3 comprises 14 residues. CDR3 in DNA: TGTGCCAGCACCGCAGACAGGGGGCGGCAGCCCCAGCATTTT. Its translation is CASTADRGRQPQHF.

This chain links TRBV27 with TRBJ2-7, with D unresolved. The CDR3 is 18 residues long. With 0 bases removed from V and 0 bases from J, the gap between germline ends came to 18 bases. From germline, CDR1 is MNHEY and CDR2 SMNVEV (reference sequence). CDR3 nucleotides: TGTGCCAGCAGTTTATCCCTTCGGTCCGGGTTTAGCTCCTACGAGCAGTACTTC. Translating it yields CASSLSLRSGFSSYEQYF.

The V and J genes are TRBV19 and TRBJ1-1; D call uncertain. The CDR3 has 14 residues. Trimming removed 3 bases at V and 3 bases at J, with 11 bases between. Germline V gene sequence: CDR1 LNHDA, CDR2 SQIVND (reference sequence). The CDR3 reads CASSIALTDTEAFF. The CDR3 bases are TGTGCCAGTAGTATTGCGCTAACCGACACTGAAGCTTTCTTT.

The V and J genes are TRBV30 and TRBJ1-2; D gene uncertain. V lost 3 bases and J 7 bases, leaving 9 bases between the germline ends. CDR1 and CDR2 from the germline V gene are GTSNPN and SVGIG (reference sequence). This CDR3 comprises 11 residues. CDR3 sequence (DNA): TGTGCCTGGAGAGGAGGCAGTGGCTACACCTTC. Amino acid sequence: CAWRGGSGYTF.

The chain uses TRBV27 and TRBJ2-1, with TRBD2 matching 8 bases. The trim removed 2 bases at V and 7 bases at J, leaving 4 bases unmatched. The CDR3 spans 14 residues. Per germline, CDR1 MNHEY and CDR2 SMNVEV (reference sequence). DNA for the CDR3: TGTGCCAGCAGTTTACCCGGGAGGGCGAATGAGCAGTTCTTC. This codes for CASSLPGRANEQFF.

V gene TRBV5-6 combines with J gene TRBJ2-7; TRBD1 matches 7 bases. Trimming at V came to 4 bases and at J to 0 bases, leaving 7 bases not matched to a gene. The germline V gene encodes CDR1 SGHDT and CDR2 YYEEEE. The CDR3 is made up of 15 amino acids. The CDR3 DNA reads as TGTGCCAGCAGCGCGCGGGCAGGGGGCTCCTACGAGCAGTACTTC. Its protein is CASSARAGGSYEQYF.

The CDR3 here is CASSLGGTSIFNEQFF. In nucleotides, the CDR3 is TGTGCCAGCAGCCTGGGGGGGACTAGTATTTTCAATGAGCAGTTCTTC. V usage is TRBV5-4 and J usage is TRBJ2-1, with 8 bases that match TRBD2. This CDR3 contains 16 residues. Germline V CDR1 and CDR2: SGHNT, YYREEE (reference sequence). Trimming took 4 bases from V and 6 from J; bases not matched to a gene: 12. The entire variable domain, with the rest obtained from reference TRBV5-4 and TRBJ2-1, is as follows: ETGVTQSPTHLIKTRGQQVTLRCSSQSGHNTVSWYQQALGQGPQFIFQYYREEENGRGNFPPRFSGLQFPNYSSELNVNALELDDSALYLCASSLGGTSIFNEQFFGPGTRLTVL.

V and J are TRBV7-9 and TRBJ1-2; 7 bases are shared with TRBD1. J gave up 6 bases and V 6 bases, and 10 bases lay outside the gene matches. The length of the CDR3 is 14 residues. Germline lookup yields CDR1 SEHNR and CDR2 FQNEAQ (reference sequence). The CDR3 sequence is CASRGNRGWDGYTF. The CDR3 DNA reads TGTGCCAGCAGGGGGAACAGGGGCTGGGATGGCTACACCTTC.

The genes are TRBV9 and TRBJ1-6; TRBD1 aligns across 9 bases. After removal of 5 bases from V and 10 bases from J, the junction contained 7 bases not matched to a gene. CDR3 size: 14 residues. In germline, CDR1 is SGDLS, CDR2 YYNGEE. CDR3 nucleotides: TGTGCCAGCAGTACCGGACAGGGGAGCTCACCCCTCCACTTT. Amino acids: CASSTGQGSSPLHF. The variable domain in full, completed from reference TRBV9 and TRBJ1-6, reads DSGVTQTPKHLITATGQRVTLRCSPRSGDLSVYWYQQSLDQGLQFLIQYYNGEERAKGNILERFSAQQFPDLHSELNLSSLELGDSALYFCASSTGQGSSPLHFGNGTRLTVT.

The gene calls are TRBV2 and TRBJ1-5, with 10 bases that match TRBD1. The CDR3 contains 15 residues. J was trimmed by 1 base and V by 5 bases; bases with no gene match: 2. Germline lookup yields CDR1 SNHLY and CDR2 FYNNEI. DNA of the CDR3: TGTGCCAGCAGTTGGGGACAGGGGAGCAATCAGCCCCAGCATTTT. Translation: CASSWGQGSNQPQHF.

A few counts support this clone. The CDR3 sequence: CASRNTGGNEQFF. CDR3 nucleotide sequence: TGTGCCAGTAGGAACACAGGGGGCAATGAGCAGTTCTTC. The V and J genes are TRBV19 and TRBJ2-1; the match to TRBD1 covers 8 bases. V lost 6 bases, J lost 6 bases, and 4 bases stayed unmatched. Per germline, CDR1 LNHDA and CDR2 SQIVND (reference sequence). The CDR3 is 13 amino acids.

CDR3 amino acids: CASSPRTSEGETQYF. As DNA, the CDR3 is TGTGCCAGCAGCCCCCGGACTAGCGAGGGGGAGACCCAGTACTTC. V and J are TRBV14 and TRBJ2-5, with TRBD2 matching over 9 bases. Germline CDR1 reads SGHDN; CDR2 reads FVKESK. The CDR3 extends over 15 amino acids. J gave up 5 bases and V 4 bases, and 8 bases lay outside the gene matches. Variable domain in full (rest from reference TRBV14 and TRBJ2-5): EAGVTQFPSHSVIEKGQTVTLRCDPISGHDNLYWYRRVMGKEIKFLLHFVKESKQDESGMPNNRFLAERTGGTYSTLKVQPAELEDSGVYFCASSPRTSEGETQYFGPGTRLLVL.

V gene TRBV24-1 combines with J gene TRBJ2-1, with 7 positions matching TRBD2. CDR3 length: 17 residues. V was clipped by 0 bases and J by 4 bases; unmatched bases: 8. Looked up from germline, CDR1 is KGHDR and CDR2 is SFDVKD. The CDR3 loop reads CATSDLQAGEGYNEQFF. Here the CDR3 DNA reads TGTGCCACCAGTGATTTGCAGGCGGGGGAAGGGTACAATGAGCAGTTCTTC.

This rearrangement joins TRBV7-2 to TRBJ2-5, with TRBD1 matching over 9 bases. The germline V gene has CDR1 SGHTA and CDR2 FQGNSA. The CDR3 length is 15 residues. V gave up 1 base and J gave up 5 bases; unmatched junction bases: 5. This CDR3 is CASSLVTGGWETQYF. In DNA form, the CDR3 reads TGTGCCAGCAGCTTAGTGACAGGGGGATGGGAGACCCAGTACTTC.

The chain combines TRBV27 with TRBJ2-2; TRBD2 might be the D (6 bases). There are 13 residues in the CDR3. V lost 5 bases and J 4 bases, leaving 8 bases between the germline ends. The germline gives CDR1 MNHEY, CDR2 SMNVEV (reference sequence). The CDR3 loop is CASSPTSTGELFF. DNA for the CDR3: TGTGCCAGCAGTCCGACTAGCACCGGGGAGCTGTTTTTT.

J is TRBJ2-3 and V is TRBV14, with 9 nucleotides matching TRBD2. The CDR3 length is 15 residues. Germline V gene lookup returns CDR1 SGHDN and CDR2 FVKESK. V was pared by 4 bases and J by 0 bases, with 2 bases of the junction left unmatched. The CDR3 region has the DNA TGTGCCAGCAGCCCTAGCGGGATCAGCACAGATACGCAGTATTTT. Translation: CASSPSGISTDTQYF.

This clone was observed a handful of times. The V gene is TRBV5-1, the J gene TRBJ2-2, with D perhaps matching TRBD2 (5 bases). This CDR3 is 16 amino acids long. The germline V gene encodes CDR1 SGHRS and CDR2 YFSETQ. Trimming stripped 3 bases from V and 0 bases from J, with 12 bases between. CDR3 sequence: CASSSSGAANTGELFF. The CDR3 bases are TGCGCCAGCAGCTCGAGCGGCGCGGCGAACACCGGGGAGCTGTTTTTT.

This clone has only a few counts. The chain recombines TRBV2 with TRBJ2-7, with D unresolved. With 7 bases removed from V and 6 bases from J, the gap between germline ends came to 13 bases. The V gene's germline CDR1 is SNHLY and CDR2 FYNNEI. The CDR3 is made up of 12 amino acids. The chain's CDR3 is CASTDGSIEQYF. CDR3 coding DNA: TGTGCCAGCACTGACGGTTCAATCGAGCAGTACTTC.

The chain uses TRBV28 and TRBJ2-7, with 10 bases fitting TRBD2. The CDR3 extends over 16 amino acids. The germline gives CDR1 MDHEN, CDR2 SYDVKM. J was trimmed by 0 bases and V by 4 bases; bases with no gene match: 6. The CDR3 region has the DNA TGTGCCAGCAGTTCGTTAGCGGGAGGCCACTCCTACGAGCAGTACTTC. This translates into CASSSLAGGHSYEQYF.

This clone was detected only a few times. The chain is built from TRBV30 and TRBJ1-4; tentatively, D is TRBD1 (5 bases). The V end lost 2 bases, the J end lost 1 base, and 11 bases lay between the germline ends. CDR3 length: 15 amino acids. CDR1 and CDR2 (germline): GTSNPN, SVGIG (reference sequence). CDR3 in DNA: TGTGCCTGGAGTCGGGGGAGTGAAACTAATGAAAAACTGTTTTTT. This translates into CAWSRGSETNEKLFF.

This clone was counted only a few times. The chain couples TRBV6-5 to TRBJ2-3, with 10 bases aligning to TRBD2. J gave up 3 bases and V 6 bases, and 3 bases lay outside the gene matches. The CDR3 extends over 14 amino acids. Germline CDR1 reads MNHEY; CDR2 reads SVGAGI. The CDR3 protein is CASRLTSGTDTQYF. The CDR3 DNA is TGTGCCAGCAGATTGACTAGCGGGACAGATACGCAGTATTTT.